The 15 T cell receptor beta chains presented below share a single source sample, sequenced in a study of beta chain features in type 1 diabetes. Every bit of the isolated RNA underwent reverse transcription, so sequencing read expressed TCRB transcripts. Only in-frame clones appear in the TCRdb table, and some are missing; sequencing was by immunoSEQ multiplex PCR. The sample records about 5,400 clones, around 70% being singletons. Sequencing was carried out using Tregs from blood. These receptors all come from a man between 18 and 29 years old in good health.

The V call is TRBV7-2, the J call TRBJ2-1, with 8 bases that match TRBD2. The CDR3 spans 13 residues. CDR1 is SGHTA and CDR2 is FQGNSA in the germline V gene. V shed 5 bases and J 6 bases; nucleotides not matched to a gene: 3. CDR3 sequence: CASSRGGPNEQFF. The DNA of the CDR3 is TGTGCCAGCAGCCGGGGGGGGCCCAATGAGCAGTTCTTC.

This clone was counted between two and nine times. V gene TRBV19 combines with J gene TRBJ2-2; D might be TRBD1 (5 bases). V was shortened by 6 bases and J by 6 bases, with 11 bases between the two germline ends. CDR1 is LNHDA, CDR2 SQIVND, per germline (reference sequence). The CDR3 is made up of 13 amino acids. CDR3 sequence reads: CASSQGEAGELFF. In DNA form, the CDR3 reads TGTGCCAGTAGCCAGGGTGAAGCCGGGGAGCTGTTTTTT.

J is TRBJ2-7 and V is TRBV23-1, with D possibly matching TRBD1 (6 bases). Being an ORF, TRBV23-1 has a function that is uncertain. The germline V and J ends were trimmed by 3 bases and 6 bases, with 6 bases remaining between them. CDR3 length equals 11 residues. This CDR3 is CASSHRGEQYF. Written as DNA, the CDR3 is TGCGCCAGCAGTCACAGGGGCGAGCAGTACTTC.

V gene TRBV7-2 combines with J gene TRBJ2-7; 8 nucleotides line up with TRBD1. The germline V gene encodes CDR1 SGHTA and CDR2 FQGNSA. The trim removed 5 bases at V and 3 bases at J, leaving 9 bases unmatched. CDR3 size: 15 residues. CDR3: CASSTGQGDFYEQYF. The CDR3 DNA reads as TGTGCCAGCAGCACCGGACAGGGAGATTTCTACGAGCAGTACTTC.

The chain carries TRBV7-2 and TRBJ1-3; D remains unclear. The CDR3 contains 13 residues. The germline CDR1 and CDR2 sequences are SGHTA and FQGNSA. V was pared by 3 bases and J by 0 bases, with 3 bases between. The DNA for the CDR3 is TGTGCCAGCAGCTTCAACTCTGGAAACACCATATATTTT. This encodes CASSFNSGNTIYF.

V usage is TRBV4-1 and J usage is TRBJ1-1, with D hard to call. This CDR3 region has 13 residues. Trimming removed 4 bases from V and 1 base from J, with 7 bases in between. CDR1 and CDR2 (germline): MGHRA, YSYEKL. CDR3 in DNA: TGCGCCAGCAGCCCCCAACAGAACACTGAAGCTTTCTTT. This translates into CASSPQQNTEAFF.

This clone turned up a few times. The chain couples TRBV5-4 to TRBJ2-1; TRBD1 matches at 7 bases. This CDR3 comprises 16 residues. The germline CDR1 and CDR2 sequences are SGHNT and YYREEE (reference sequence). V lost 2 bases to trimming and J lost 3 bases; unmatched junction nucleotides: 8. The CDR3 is CASSFYRGEGYNEQFF. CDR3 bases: TGTGCCAGCAGCTTCTACAGGGGCGAGGGCTACAATGAGCAGTTCTTC.

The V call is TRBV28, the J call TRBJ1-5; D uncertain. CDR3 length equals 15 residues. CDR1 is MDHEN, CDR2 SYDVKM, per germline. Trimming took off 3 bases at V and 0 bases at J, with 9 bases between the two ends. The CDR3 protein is CASSLAGDSNQPQHF. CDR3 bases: TGTGCCAGCAGTTTGGCGGGAGATAGCAATCAGCCCCAGCATTTT.

The CDR3 here is CASSRQGAYNEQFF. The CDR3 DNA reads TGCGCCAGCAGTAGACAGGGGGCCTACAATGAGCAGTTCTTC. The chain carries TRBV4-3 and TRBJ2-1, with TRBD1 identical over 9 bases. J was trimmed by 2 bases and V by 6 bases; bases with no gene match: 2. This CDR3 spans 14 amino acids. Germline lookup yields CDR1 LGHNA and CDR2 YSLEER.

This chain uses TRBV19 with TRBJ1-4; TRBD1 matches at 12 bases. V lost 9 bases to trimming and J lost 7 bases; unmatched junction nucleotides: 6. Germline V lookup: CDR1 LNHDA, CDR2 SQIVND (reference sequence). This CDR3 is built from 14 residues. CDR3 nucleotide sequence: TGTGCCAGCCGGGACAGGGGGCCTCTTGAAAAACTGTTTTTT. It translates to CASRDRGPLEKLFF.

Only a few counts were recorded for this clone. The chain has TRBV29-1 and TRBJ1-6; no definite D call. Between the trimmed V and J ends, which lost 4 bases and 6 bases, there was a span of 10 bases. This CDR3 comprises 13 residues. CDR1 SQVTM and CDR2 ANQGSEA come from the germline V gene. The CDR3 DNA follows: TGCAGCGTTGCGTTACAGCCTAATTCACCCCTCCACTTT. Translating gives CSVALQPNSPLHF.

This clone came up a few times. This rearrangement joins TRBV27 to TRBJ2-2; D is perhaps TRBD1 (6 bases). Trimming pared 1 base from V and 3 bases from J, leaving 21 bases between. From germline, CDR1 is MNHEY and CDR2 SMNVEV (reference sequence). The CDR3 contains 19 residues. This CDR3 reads CASSLFSGQLKRYTGELFF. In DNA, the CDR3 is TGTGCCAGCAGTTTATTTTCTGGACAGCTCAAACGATACACCGGGGAGCTGTTTTTT.

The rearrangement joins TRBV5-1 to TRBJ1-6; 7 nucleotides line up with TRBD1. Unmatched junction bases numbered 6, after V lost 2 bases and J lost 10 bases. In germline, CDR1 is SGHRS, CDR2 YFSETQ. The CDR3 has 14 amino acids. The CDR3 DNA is TGCGCCAGCAGCTTAGACAGGGTGGGATCACCCCTCCACTTT. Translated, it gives CASSLDRVGSPLHF.

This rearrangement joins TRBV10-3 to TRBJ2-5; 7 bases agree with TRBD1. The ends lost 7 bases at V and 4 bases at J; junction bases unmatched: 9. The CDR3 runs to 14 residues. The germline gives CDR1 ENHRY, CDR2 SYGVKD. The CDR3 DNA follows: TGTGCCATCAACCAACAGGGGATGGCAGAGACCCAGTACTTC. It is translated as CAINQQGMAETQYF.

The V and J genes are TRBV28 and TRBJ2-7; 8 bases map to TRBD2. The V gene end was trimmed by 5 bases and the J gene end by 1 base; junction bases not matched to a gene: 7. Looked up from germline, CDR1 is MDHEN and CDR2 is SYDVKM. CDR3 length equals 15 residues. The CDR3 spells CASSLAGERSYEQYF. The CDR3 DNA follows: TGTGCCAGCAGTCTAGCGGGCGAACGTTCCTACGAGCAGTACTTC.